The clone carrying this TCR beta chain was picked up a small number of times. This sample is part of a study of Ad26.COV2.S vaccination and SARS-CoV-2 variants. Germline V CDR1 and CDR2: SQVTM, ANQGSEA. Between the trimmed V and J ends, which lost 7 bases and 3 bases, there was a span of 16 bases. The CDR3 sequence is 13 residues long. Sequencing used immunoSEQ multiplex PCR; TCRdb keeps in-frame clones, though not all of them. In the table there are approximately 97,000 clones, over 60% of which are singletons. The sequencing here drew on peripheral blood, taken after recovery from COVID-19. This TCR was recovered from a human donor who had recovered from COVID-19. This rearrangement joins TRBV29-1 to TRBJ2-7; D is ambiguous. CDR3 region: CSAQSFRVYEQYF. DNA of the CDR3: TGCAGCGCTCAATCCTTCAGAGTCTACGAGCAGTACTTC.